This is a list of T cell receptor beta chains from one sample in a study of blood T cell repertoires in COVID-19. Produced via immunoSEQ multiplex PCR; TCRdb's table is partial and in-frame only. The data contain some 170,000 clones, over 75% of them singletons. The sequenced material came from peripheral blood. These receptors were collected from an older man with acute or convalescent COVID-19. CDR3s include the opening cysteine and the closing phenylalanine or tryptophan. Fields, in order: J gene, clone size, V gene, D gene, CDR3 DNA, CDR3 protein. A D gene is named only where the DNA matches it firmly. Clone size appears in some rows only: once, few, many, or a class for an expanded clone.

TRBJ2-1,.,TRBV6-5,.,TGTGCCGCCGGGACTTCCTACAATGAGCAGTTCTTC,CAAGTSYNEQFF
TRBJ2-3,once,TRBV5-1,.,TGCGCCAGCAGCCGTGAGGGAGTGGATACGCAGTATTTT,CASSREGVDTQYF
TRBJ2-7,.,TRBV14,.,TGTGCCAGCAGCCAAGAGAGGAACTACGAGCAGTACTTC,CASSQERNYEQYF
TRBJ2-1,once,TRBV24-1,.,TGTGCCACCAGTGATGGAAGCACACGGACAGCGAAAGACTACAATGAGCAGTTCTTC,CATSDGSTRTAKDYNEQFF
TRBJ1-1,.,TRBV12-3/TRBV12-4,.,TGTGCCAGCAGTTTGGAACGGGGGACTGAAGCTTTCTTT,CASSLERGTEAFF
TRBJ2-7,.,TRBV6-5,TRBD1,TGTGCCAGCAGTCCCGGGACAGGACAAACCCGGAGCTTC,CASSPGTGQTRSF
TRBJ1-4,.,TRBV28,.,TGTGCCAGCAGTCTGTCCAGGGGAGTAATGCTGTTTTTT,CASSLSRGVMLFF
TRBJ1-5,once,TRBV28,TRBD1,TGTGCCAGCACCAGGGACGACAGGGCCGGCGATCAGCCCCAGCATTTT,CASTRDDRAGDQPQHF
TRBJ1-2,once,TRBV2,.,TGTGCCAGCAGTGGGTCCGGGATCTCCTATGGCTACACCTTC,CASSGSGISYGYTF
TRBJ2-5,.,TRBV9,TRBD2,TGTGCCAGCAGCGGGCGGGGGGGATCAGCCGAGACCCAGTACTTC,CASSGRGGSAETQYF
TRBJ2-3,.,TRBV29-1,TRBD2,TGCAGCGTGGATACGGGACTAGCGGGAGGTGGTACGCAGTATTTT,CSVDTGLAGGGTQYF
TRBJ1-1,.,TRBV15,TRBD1,TGTGCCACCAGCAGGGGACAGGGGGCCGGTGAAGCTTTCTTT,CATSRGQGAGEAFF
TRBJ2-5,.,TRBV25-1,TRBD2,TGTGCCAGCAGAACTAGCGGGGGTTGGGAGACCCAGTACTTC,CASRTSGGWETQYF
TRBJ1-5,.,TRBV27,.,TGTGCCAGCAGTTTAAGGGGCGGGGCCAGCAATCAGCCCCAGCATTTT,CASSLRGGASNQPQHF
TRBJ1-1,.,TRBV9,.,TGTGCCAGCAGCGTACGACAGGCAGAAGCTGAAGCTTTCTTT,CASSVRQAEAEAFF
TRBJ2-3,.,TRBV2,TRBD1,TGTGCCAGCAGTCCCCGGGACAGGGTACCGGCAGATACGCAGTATTTT,CASSPRDRVPADTQYF
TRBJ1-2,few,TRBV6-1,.,TGTGCCAGCAGTTCACAGGAAACCTATGGCTACACCTTC,CASSSQETYGYTF
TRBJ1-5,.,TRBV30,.,TGTGCCTGGAGTGTACCAGGGGACCAGCCCCAGCATTTT,CAWSVPGDQPQHF
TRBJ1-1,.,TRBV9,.,TGTGCCAGCAGCGTGAAAGGGGAGGACACTGAAGCTTTCTTT,CASSVKGEDTEAFF
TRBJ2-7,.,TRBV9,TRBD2,TGTGCCAGCAGCCGACGAGGGACTAGCGATTACGAGCAGTACTTC,CASSRRGTSDYEQYF
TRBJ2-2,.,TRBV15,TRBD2,TGTGCCACCAGCAGAGAAAGGCTAGCGGGACCCACCGGGGAGCTGTTTTTT,CATSRERLAGPTGELFF
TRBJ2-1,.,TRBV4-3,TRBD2,TGCGCCAGCAGCCAAGATCCGTTAGCGGGAGGGTTAAATGAGCAGTTCTTC,CASSQDPLAGGLNEQFF
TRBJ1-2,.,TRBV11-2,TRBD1,TGTGCCAGCAGCTCTCAGGGGGCGAACGGCTACACCTTC,CASSSQGANGYTF
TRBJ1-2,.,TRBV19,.,TGTGCCAGTAGTAAAGGAGATTCTAACTATGGCTACACCTTC,CASSKGDSNYGYTF
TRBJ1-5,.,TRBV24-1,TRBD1,TGTGCCACCAGTGATGGACAGGGATCTCAGCCCCAGCATTTT,CATSDGQGSQPQHF
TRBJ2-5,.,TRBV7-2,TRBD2,TGTGCCAGCAGCACTGGGACTAGTCGGGAGACCCAGTACTTC,CASSTGTSRETQYF
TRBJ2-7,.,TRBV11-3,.,TGTGCCAGCAAGCAGGAACAGGGCCACGAGCAGTACTTC,CASKQEQGHEQYF
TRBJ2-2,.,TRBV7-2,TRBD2,TGTGCCAGCAGCTTAGGGAGAGCGGGAGTGGCCGGGGAGCTGTTTTTT,CASSLGRAGVAGELFF
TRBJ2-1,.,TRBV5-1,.,TGCGCCAGCAGCCCGACAGGGACTCCCTACAATGAGCAGTTCTTC,CASSPTGTPYNEQFF
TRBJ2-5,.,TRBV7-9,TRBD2,TGTGCCAGCAGCCTAAAGCGGGGGGTCGTACAAGAGACCCAGTACTTC,CASSLKRGVVQETQYF
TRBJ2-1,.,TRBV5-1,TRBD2,TGCGCCAGCAGCTTTAGCGGGAGGGCCAGCAATGAGCAGTTCTTC,CASSFSGRASNEQFF
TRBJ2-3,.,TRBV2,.,TGTGCCAGCAGCCGGGAGAACACAGATACGCAGTATTTT,CASSRENTDTQYF
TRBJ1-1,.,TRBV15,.,TGTGCCACCAGCATAGGACTGGGCCTAAACACTGAAGCTTTCTTT,CATSIGLGLNTEAFF
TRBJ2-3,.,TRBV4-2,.,TGTGCCAGCAGCCATCCGGGAATGCAGTATTTT,CASSHPGMQYF
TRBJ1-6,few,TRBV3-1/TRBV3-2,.,TGTGCCAGCAGCCAAAACAATAATTCACCCCTCCACTTT,CASSQNNNSPLHF
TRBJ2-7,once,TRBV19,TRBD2,TGTGCCAGTAGTCCCCGGACTAGCGGGAGGAGCTCCTACGAGCAGTACTTC,CASSPRTSGRSSYEQYF
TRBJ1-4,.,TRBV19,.,TGTGCCAGTAGCTACCTCACTAATGAAAAACTGTTTTTT,CASSYLTNEKLFF
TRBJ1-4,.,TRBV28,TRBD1,TGTGCCAGCAGTTCGGGACAGGAAAATGAAAAACTGTTTTTT,CASSSGQENEKLFF
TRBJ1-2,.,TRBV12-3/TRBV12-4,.,TGTGCCAGCAGCGCCTTGGCCGAGGGAGGCTACACCTTC,CASSALAEGGYTF
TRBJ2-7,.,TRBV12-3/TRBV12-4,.,TGTGCCAGCAGGGGGAGTGGGTACGAGCAGTACTTC,CASRGSGYEQYF